The source of this TCR beta chain is a study of control samples from healthy donors and cancer patients. This clone was detected only once. TCRdb's copy holds only in-frame clones and misses some; the assay was immunoSEQ multiplex PCR. The data contain under 450,000 clones, around nine tenths of them seen just once; the ten biggest clones take up approximately 6.3%. The CDR3 sequence is 19 residues long. V was trimmed by 4 bases and J by 4 bases, leaving 28 bases between them. Germline assignment: CDR1 LGHDT and CDR2 YNNKEL (reference sequence). The chain couples TRBV3-1 (or the pseudogene TRBV3-2) to TRBJ2-5, with D perhaps given as TRBD1 or TRBD2 (5 bases each). The sample was PBMCs. The source is a man aged 35 to 55 with head and neck cancer. CDR3 residues: CASSRGVAGGRGLGETQYF. CDR3 DNA sequence: TGTGCCAGCAGCCGAGGGGTAGCTGGAGGCCGGGGATTAGGAGAGACCCAGTACTTC.